This entry features one TCR beta chain sequence. No antigen is known for it. This sample is drawn from a study of radiotherapy plus CTLA-4 blockade in lung cancer. Study-level results: Reported findings show early blood T cell clone dynamics, with interferon-beta, best predicted response.

People whose metastatic non-small-cell lung cancer was chemo-refractory got focal radiation along with CTLA-4 blockade by ipilimumab. TCRdb keeps only in-frame clones here, not all; method: immunoSEQ multiplex PCR. The table records some 45,000 clones, 60% to 80% of them present only once. Germline assignment: CDR1 SGHRS and CDR2 YFSETQ. V was clipped by 1 base and J by 2 bases, with 6 bases between them. The CDR3 extends over 13 amino acids. The sequencing here drew on peripheral blood, taken from a patient treated with radiotherapy plus ipilimumab. The TCR was taken from a human donor with non-small cell lung cancer who had stable disease on radiotherapy plus ipilimumab. V usage is TRBV5-1 and J usage is TRBJ2-5; D is unclear. The chain's CDR3 is CASSLQQQETQYF. In nucleotides, the CDR3 is TGCGCCAGCAGCTTGCAACAGCAAGAGACCCAGTACTTC.